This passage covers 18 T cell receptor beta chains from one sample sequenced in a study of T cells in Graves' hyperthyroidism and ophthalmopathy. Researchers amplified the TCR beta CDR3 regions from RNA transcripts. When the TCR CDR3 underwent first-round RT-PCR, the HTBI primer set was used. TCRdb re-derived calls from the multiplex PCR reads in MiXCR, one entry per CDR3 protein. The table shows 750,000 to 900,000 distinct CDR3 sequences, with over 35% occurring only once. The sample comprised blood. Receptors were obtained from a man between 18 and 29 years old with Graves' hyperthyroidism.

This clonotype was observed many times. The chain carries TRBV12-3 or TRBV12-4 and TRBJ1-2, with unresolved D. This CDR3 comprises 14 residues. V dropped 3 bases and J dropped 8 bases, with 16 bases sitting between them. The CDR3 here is CASSLRMGPKGYTF. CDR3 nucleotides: TGTGCCAGCAGTTTGAGGATGGGCCCTAAAGGCTACACCTTC.

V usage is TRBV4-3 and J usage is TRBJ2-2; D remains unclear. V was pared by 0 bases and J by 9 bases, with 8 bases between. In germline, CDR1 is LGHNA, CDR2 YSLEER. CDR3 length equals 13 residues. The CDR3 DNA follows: TGCGCCAGCAGCCAAGAACAAAGGAGGGAGCTGTTTTTT. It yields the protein CASSQEQRRELFF.

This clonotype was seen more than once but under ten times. The CDR3 region is CSAQLGVYNSPLHF. DNA for the CDR3: TGCAGTGCTCAGCTCGGGGTTTATAATTCACCCCTCCACTTT. The chain couples TRBV20-1 to TRBJ1-6; D is undetermined. Germline V gene lookup returns CDR1 DFQATT and CDR2 SNEGSKA (reference sequence). Deletions cut 5 bases from V and 4 bases from J, with 12 bases between. The CDR3 runs to 14 residues.

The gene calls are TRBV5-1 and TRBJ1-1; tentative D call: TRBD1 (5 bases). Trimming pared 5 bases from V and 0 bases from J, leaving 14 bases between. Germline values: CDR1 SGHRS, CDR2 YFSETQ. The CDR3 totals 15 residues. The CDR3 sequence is CASREPGPLNTEAFF. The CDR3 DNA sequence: TGCGCCAGCAGGGAACCGGGACCATTGAACACTGAAGCTTTCTTT.

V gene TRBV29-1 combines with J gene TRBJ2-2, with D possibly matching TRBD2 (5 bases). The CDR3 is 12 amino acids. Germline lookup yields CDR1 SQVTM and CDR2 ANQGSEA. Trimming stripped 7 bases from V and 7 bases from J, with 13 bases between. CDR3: CSAEHGDGELFF. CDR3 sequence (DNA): TGCAGCGCCGAACACGGGGACGGGGAGCTGTTTTTT.

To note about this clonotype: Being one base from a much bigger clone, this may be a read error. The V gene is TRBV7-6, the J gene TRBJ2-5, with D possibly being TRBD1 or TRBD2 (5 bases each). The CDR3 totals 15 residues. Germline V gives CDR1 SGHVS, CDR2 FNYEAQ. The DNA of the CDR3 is TGTGCTAGCAGCTTAGCGCCCGGGACGGAAGAGATCCAGTACTTC. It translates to CASSLAPGTEEIQYF.

The CDR3 spells CAISERSDNSPLHF. In DNA, the CDR3 is TGTGCCATCAGTGAGAGGTCTGATAATTCACCCCTCCACTTT. The V call is TRBV10-3, the J call TRBJ1-6; D ambiguous. The germline CDR1 and CDR2 sequences are ENHRY and SYGVKD. This CDR3 is built from 14 residues. With 2 bases removed from V and 5 bases from J, the gap between germline ends came to 7 bases.

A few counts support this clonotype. CDR3 bases: TGTGCCAGCAGCCAAGATCTCGGGACTAGCGGGCCTCGGACCCAGTACTTC. This sequence encodes CASSQDLGTSGPRTQYF. The chain employs TRBV7-2 and TRBJ2-5; 12 bases agree with TRBD2. The germline V gene encodes CDR1 SGHTA and CDR2 FQGNSA. V was pared by 5 bases and J by 7 bases, with 14 bases of the junction left unmatched. CDR3 length: 17 amino acids.

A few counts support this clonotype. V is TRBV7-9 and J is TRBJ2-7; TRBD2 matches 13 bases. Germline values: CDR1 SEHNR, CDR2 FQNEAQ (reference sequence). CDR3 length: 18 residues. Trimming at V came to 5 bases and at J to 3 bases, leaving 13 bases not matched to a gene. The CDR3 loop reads CASSNGLAGEPSFYEQYF. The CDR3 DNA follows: TGTGCCAGCAGCAACGGACTAGCGGGGGAGCCTAGCTTCTACGAGCAGTACTTC.

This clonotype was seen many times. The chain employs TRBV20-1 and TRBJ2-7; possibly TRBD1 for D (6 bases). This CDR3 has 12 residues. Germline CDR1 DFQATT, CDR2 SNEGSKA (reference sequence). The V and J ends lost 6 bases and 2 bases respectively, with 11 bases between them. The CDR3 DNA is TGCAGTGCGGAACAGGGCACCTACGAGCAGTACTTC. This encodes CSAEQGTYEQYF.

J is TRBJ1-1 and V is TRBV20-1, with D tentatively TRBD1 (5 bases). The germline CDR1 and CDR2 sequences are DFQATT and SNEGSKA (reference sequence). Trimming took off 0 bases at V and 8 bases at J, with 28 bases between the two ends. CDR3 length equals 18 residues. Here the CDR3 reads CSARDGGRVLPKGKEAFF. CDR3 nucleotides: TGCAGTGCTAGAGATGGGGGTAGAGTTCTTCCTAAAGGTAAAGAAGCTTTCTTT.

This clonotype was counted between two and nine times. The CDR3 region is CASTEIPPPAGTRYGYTF. In DNA form, the CDR3 reads TGTGCCAGTACCGAAATCCCCCCTCCGGCAGGGACACGCTATGGCTACACCTTC. The J gene is TRBJ1-2, the V gene TRBV19, with D possibly TRBD1 on 6 matching bases. The V and J ends lost 7 bases and 4 bases respectively, with 28 bases between them. The germline gives CDR1 LNHDA, CDR2 SQIVND (reference sequence). There are 18 residues in the CDR3.

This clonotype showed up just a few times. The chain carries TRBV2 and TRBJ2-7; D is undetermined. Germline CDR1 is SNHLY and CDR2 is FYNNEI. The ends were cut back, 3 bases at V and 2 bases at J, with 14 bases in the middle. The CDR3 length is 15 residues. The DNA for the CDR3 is TGTGCCAGCAGTGAGAGCACACACTTCACCTACGAGCAGTACTTC. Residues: CASSESTHFTYEQYF.

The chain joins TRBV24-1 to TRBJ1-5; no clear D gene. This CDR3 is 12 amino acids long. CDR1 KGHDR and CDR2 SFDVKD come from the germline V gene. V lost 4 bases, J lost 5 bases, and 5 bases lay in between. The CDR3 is CATSDTDQPQHF. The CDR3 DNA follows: TGTGCCACCAGTGACACCGATCAGCCCCAGCATTTT.

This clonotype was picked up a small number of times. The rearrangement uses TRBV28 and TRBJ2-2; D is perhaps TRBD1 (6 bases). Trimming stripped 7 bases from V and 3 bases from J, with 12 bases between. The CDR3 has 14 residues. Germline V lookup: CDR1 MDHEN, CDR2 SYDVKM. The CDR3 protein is CASMGARDTGELFF. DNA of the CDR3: TGTGCCAGCATGGGGGCGCGGGACACCGGGGAGCTGTTTTTT.

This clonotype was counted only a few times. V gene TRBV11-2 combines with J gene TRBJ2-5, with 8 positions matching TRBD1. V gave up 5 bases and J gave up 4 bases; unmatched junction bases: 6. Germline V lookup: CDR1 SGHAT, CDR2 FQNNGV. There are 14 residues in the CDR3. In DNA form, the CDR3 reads TGTGCCAGCAGCCCACAGGGGGTGGGAGAGACCCAGTACTTC. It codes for CASSPQGVGETQYF.

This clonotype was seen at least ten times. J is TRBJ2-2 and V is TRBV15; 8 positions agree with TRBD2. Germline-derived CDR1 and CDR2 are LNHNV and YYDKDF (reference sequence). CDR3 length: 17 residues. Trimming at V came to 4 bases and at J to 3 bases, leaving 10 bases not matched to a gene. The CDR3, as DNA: TGTGCCACCAGCAAAGACCTACTAGCGGTTGACACCGGGGAGCTGTTTTTT. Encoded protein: CATSKDLLAVDTGELFF.

CDR3 sequence (DNA): TGTGCCAGCACCAATGACAGGGGGTCCTACGAGCAGTACTTC. Protein sequence: CASTNDRGSYEQYF. The V call is TRBV7-9, the J call TRBJ2-7; 9 bases line up with TRBD1. The germline CDR1 and CDR2 sequences are SEHNR and FQNEAQ (reference sequence). Trimming took 7 bases from V and 1 from J; bases not matched to a gene: 5. This CDR3 region has 14 residues.